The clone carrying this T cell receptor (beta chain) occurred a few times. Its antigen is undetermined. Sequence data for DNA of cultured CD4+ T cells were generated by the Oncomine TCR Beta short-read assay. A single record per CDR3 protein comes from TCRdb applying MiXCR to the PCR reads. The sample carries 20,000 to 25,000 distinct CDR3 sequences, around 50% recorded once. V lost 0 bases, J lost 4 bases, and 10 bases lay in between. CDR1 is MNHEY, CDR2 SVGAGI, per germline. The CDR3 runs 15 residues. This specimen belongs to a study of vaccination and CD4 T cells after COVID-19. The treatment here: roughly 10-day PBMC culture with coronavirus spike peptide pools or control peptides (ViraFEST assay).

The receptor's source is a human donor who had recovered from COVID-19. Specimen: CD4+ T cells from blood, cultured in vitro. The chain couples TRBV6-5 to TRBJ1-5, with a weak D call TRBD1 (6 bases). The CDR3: CASSYSRQGNQPQHF. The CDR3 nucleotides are TGTGCCAGCAGTTACTCGAGGCAGGGGAATCAGCCCCAGCATTTT.